This TCR beta chain was found in a study of tumor-infiltrating lymphocytes in primary liver carcinoma. Co-extraction of both nucleic acids (RNA and DNA) used roughly 19-33 mg of unsorted bulk tissue. This CDR3 has 12 residues. With 8 bases removed from V and 3 bases from J, the gap between germline ends came to 8 bases. The germline V gene has CDR1 SGHNT and CDR2 YYREEE (reference sequence). A primer matching the constant region was used to make TCR beta cDNA from approximately 520 ng of total RNA. Library construction for TCR beta comprised three nested multiplex PCR rounds performed with slightly modified ARM-PCR. TRBV1-TRBV30 forward primers and a C-beta reverse primer were used in the first two PCR rounds, which each ran for about 11 cycles. In TCRdb, the multiplex PCR reads were re-called with MiXCR into one record per CDR3 protein. The table lists fewer than 200,000 distinct CDR3 sequences, around 81% of them singletons.

This sequence originates from a middle-aged man with primary liver carcinoma and hepatitis B virus infection. V and J are TRBV5-4 and TRBJ2-2; D remains ambiguous. The specimen sequenced was tumor tissue from primary liver carcinoma. CDR3 protein: CARSVDTGELFF. The CDR3 DNA is TGTGCCAGAAGTGTGGACACCGGGGAGCTGTTTTTT.